Reported below is one T cell receptor beta chain. Its antigen has not been determined. The data belong to a study of cytomegalovirus exposure and HLA in healthy donors (dated by TCRdb to between 2016 and 2019). In the study overall: An earlier analysis of several hundred of the donors reported 276 Gb of sequence data and roughly 120 million unique TCR beta sequences obtained from 150 million to 200 million T cells. An earlier analysis of nearly 600 of the donors applied high-throughput TCR beta sequencing to assess whether each TCR beta V gene segment acted as functional or pseudogenic. Of the approximately 400 genotyped donors, over 65% fell in the genetic ancestry cluster associated with self-reported Caucasian donors. The study was designed to test whether signatures of past pathogen exposure could be identified by cataloging public T cell receptors. In a later analysis, previously published TCR beta repertoires from 670 or so donors were re-analyzed and high-resolution HLA genotyping was added so that TCR occurrence patterns could be studied. Alongside the repertoire data, information on donor age, sex, ethnicity and CMV serostatus was compiled. Every discovery cohort repertoire had been produced on one sequencing platform. Across some 400 genotyped donors of the cohort, an average of roughly 250,000 unique TCR beta nucleotide sequences per donor were sequenced, and approximately 17% of those sequences were non-productive. A separate validation cohort of about 110 different subjects was used in addition to the approximately 700-subject first cohort. The study combined high-throughput TCR immunosequencing, statistical association of individual TCRs with disease status, and machine learning to predict cytomegalovirus infection status. Approximately 310 gigabases of sequencing data and approximately 85 million unique TCR sequences were included in an early release covering about 700 HLA-typed donors. Roughly five DR-DQ haplotypes were treated as single units for association and clustering because of strong linkage in the cohort. Typing coverage differed by locus: A, B, C, DRB1 and DQB1 were typed in about 620-640 donors, DQA1 in around 500, DPA1 in around 580, and DPB1 in just under 490. HLA typing covered class I and class II loci at four-digit resolution. In the later analysis, no new phenotypic data were used to find candidate immune exposures; instead, reliance was placed on TCR beta sequences and their occurrence across donors. A later genetic analysis used genome-wide SNP genotypes for 398 of the 666 donors, treating that subset as a discovery cohort. The T cell repertoires of 666 subjects were profiled by immunosequencing and related to cytomegalovirus serostatus.

Study-wide conclusions, independent of this receptor: Compared with the approximately 720-donor mean, donors in an Asian-associated ancestry cluster had fewer N-insertions in productive TCRs, according to a later genetic analysis. Because HLA typing was unavailable for some donors at each locus, only the typed subset was used in association tests. For the cohort, immune exposure information was limited to CMV serostatus. A few of the identified cytomegalovirus-associated TCR beta chains were confirmed in vitro to be specific for cytomegalovirus antigens. The classifier was reported to diagnose cytomegalovirus status with high specificity and sensitivity in both the original cohort and the validation cohort. In a later analysis, HLA-associated TCR beta chains were found to be more clonally expanded and to have lower generation probabilities than equally common non-associated chains. While some public TCRs were present in many individuals, most TCR sequences turned up only very rarely across donors. The cohort was sequenced for TCR beta chains only, and without alpha or paired-chain data the features that could be detected were limited. Correlated functional status among segregating V segments might be attributable to linkage disequilibrium, but an unknown experimental factor could not be ruled out. In a later analysis, TCR association rates were found to vary across HLA loci, with the most associated TCRs seen for DRB1 alleles and the fewest for HLA-C alleles. Specific HLA alleles were associated with 15,000 to 20,000 TCR beta sequences at a false discovery rate of 0.05 in a later analysis. A later analysis found that most CMV-associated TCR beta chains appeared HLA-restricted, with HLA associations seemingly driven largely by CMV exposure. In the study, approximately 150 TCR beta chains were listed as associated with cytomegalovirus. Broadly in line with IMGT annotations, most TCR beta V segments showed up in productive rearrangements about 87% or about 30% of the time in an earlier analysis of roughly 590 of the donors. Sequencing depth was assumed to be roughly uniform across donors in the presence/absence analyses, though that assumption may not hold. Several of the top co-occurrence clusters appeared to be linked to parvovirus B19, influenza, CMV and Epstein-Barr virus, according to a later analysis. V-gene and J-gene trimming of TCR beta chains was associated with a missense DCLRE1C variant in a later genetic analysis, and the association was replicated in an independent cohort. The authors suggested that the approach could potentially be extended to other disease states and immunological phenotypes. Some 16 rarely observed V segments, including chromosome 9 orphons, were excluded from the earlier analysis of about 600 of the donors because counts were too low. A further reported finding was that TCR beta sequences accurately predicted the HLA-A and HLA-B alleles for most subjects in the first cohort. A group of highly shared sequence variants was considered likely to be a technical artifact of the sequencing pipeline. When HLA alleles, especially DR and DQ, strongly co-occurred, TCR associations were difficult to assign to individual alleles.

Library preparation used the immunoSEQ multiplex PCR assay. A mixture of 60 forward primers for TCR Vbeta segments and 13 reverse primers for TCR Jbeta segments was used in the multiplex PCR. A multiplex PCR assay on genomic DNA amplified the CDR3 region of rearranged TCR beta genes. On the Illumina HiSeq System, the amplified TCR beta libraries were sequenced as 87-base-pair reads. As for the original processing: Across the 700 or so repertoires, a later analysis counted some 81 million unique TCR beta chains, 9 million to 14 million of which were shared by at least two donors. Raw reads were error-corrected and collapsed into unique sequences with a nearest-neighbor algorithm that merged closely related sequences to remove PCR and sequencing errors. CDR3 sequences were aligned to IMGT reference sequences to assign V, D and J gene segments. Each retained sequence needed at least a six-nucleotide match to both a V gene segment and a J gene segment. A rearrangement counted as productive if the CDR3 had no stop codons and remained in frame with V and J, and every other rearrangement counted as non-productive. Following IMGT convention, CDR3 was defined as the stretch from the second conserved V-encoded cysteine up to the conserved J-encoded phenylalanine. The earlier analysis of approximately 500 of the donors excluded sequences that lacked an unambiguous match to a single V gene segment. An earlier analysis of about 600 of the donors called V segments functional above 56.7% productive rearrangements and segregating when the between-donor standard deviation exceeded 5%. A statistical classification framework was built to diagnose cytomegalovirus status from the catalog of TCR beta chain sequences. A later analysis assigned V and J genes by comparing TCR nucleotide sequences with IMGT/GENE-DB human TR gene sequences. Using the TCRdist pipeline, a later analysis assigned CDR3 sequences along with most-parsimonious VDJ recombination scenarios. In a later analysis, each TCR beta chain was defined by its CDR3 amino acid sequence together with its V-gene family, and reads lacking a unique V-gene family were excluded. To address suspected cross-contamination and a sequencing artifact, a later analysis removed under 600 highly shared, low-generation-probability nucleotide sequences. In a later analysis, a clonal expansion index for each public chain was calculated from normalized within-repertoire ranks of inferred template counts. In a later analysis, generation probabilities were computed with a VDJ recombination model fitted to out-of-frame rearrangements, and the resulting probabilities were checked against IGoR. In a later analysis, hypergeometric tests were used to score TCR-TCR, TCR-HLA and TCR-CMV co-occurrence, with a repertoire-size bias correction applied to TCR pairs. To estimate false discovery rates, a later analysis permuted the HLA or CMV assignments 20 times. In a later analysis, co-occurring TCRs were grouped with DBSCAN, and TCRdist sequence similarity was added when clustering was performed within HLA-allele-positive subsets. Repertoires with fewer than 30,000 or more than 120,000 public chains, plus five repertoires with anomalous nucleotide sharing, were excluded from co-occurrence clustering. What TCRdb holds here is the immuneACCESS table cut down to in-frame rearrangements. Part of the clones is not present; checked against another copy, under half of the missing clones reflect an unresolved V gene, and the others are unexplained. V, J and clone size are taken as reported in that table, and D and trimming were inferred from the DNA itself. For this sample, the table gives roughly 100,000 clones. The leading ten clones occupy under 0.7% of the sample.

The cohort comprised under 700 healthy bone marrow donors. All cohort members were sampled while nominally healthy, although unrecorded immune exposures were likely present. The donor tested CMV seronegative and was one of the 352 seronegative cohort members. Every donor gave a peripheral blood sample, and the peripheral blood mononuclear cells from that sample were used for TCR beta sequencing. The Qiagen DNeasy Blood Extraction Kit was used to extract genomic DNA from the blood cell samples. The sequenced sample consisted of PBMCs. This clonotype originated in a man aged 50-59 years in good health and CMV-seronegative.

The nucleotide sequence is TGTGCCAGCAGCGATCAACAGGGTTGGACTGAAGCTTTCTTT. Its product reads: CASSDQQGWTEAFF. The chain links TRBV7-2 with TRBJ1-1; matching of 6 bases hints at TRBD1 as the D gene. The CDR3 has 14 amino acids, counting the end cysteine and phenylalanine. Only the CDR3 portion is preserved as DNA: 42 bases, with reading frame beginning at the first base. The germline V gene specifies SGHTA as CDR1 and FQGNSA as CDR2. V is cut by 5 bases and J by 5 bases, and the space between the germline ends is 15 bases.